Listed here are 2 T cell receptor beta chains from one sample, sequenced in a study of metastatic and nonmetastatic thyroid tumors. Thyroid surgery had not been preceded by any treatment in any patient. TCRdb re-called clones via MiXCR from the PCR reads. The sample yields over 55,000 clones, 25% to 35% seen once. Sequencing was carried out using blood. The receptors originated from a female donor with papillary thyroid cancer or a benign thyroid nodule (not recorded which). Some clones in this sample may be carry-over from other donors' samples.

This clone has just a few counts. The V call is TRBV19, the J call TRBJ2-7; the match to TRBD2 covers 11 bases. In germline, CDR1 is LNHDA, CDR2 SQIVND (reference sequence). The CDR3 loop spans 16 amino acids. Trimming at V came to 3 bases and at J to 4 bases, leaving 8 bases not matched to a gene. CDR3 amino acids: CASSMDGTSGKYEQYF. The CDR3 DNA reads as TGTGCCAGTAGTATGGACGGGACTAGCGGAAAATACGAGCAGTACTTC.

There are a few counts of this clone. The chain has TRBV12-3 or TRBV12-4 and TRBJ2-1; 8 bases line up with TRBD1. V shed 2 bases and J 7 bases; nucleotides not matched to a gene: 7. The length of the CDR3 is 15 residues. This CDR3 is CASSLHGQGQNEQFF. For the CDR3, the DNA is TGTGCCAGCAGTTTACATGGACAGGGACAAAATGAGCAGTTCTTC.